This TCR beta chain was sequenced for a study of CD8 T cells in Susac syndrome. An input of about 0.45 to 1 ug of RNA was subjected to reverse transcription using random hexamers. The TCR beta CDR3 was amplified by immunoSEQ multiplex PCR across 54 Vbeta, 13 Jbeta. TCRdb redid the calling of the immunoSEQ multiplex PCR reads with MiXCR, one entry per CDR3 protein. The data hold approximately 160,000 distinct CDR3 sequences, with approximately 95% observed a single time. This CDR3 contains 11 residues. V gave up 4 bases and J gave up 1 base, with 4 bases separating them. Germline V gene sequence: CDR1 GTSNPN, CDR2 SVGIG (reference sequence). CD8+ and CD4+ T cells were negatively isolated; TEMRA cells were FACS-enriched.

This chain connects TRBV30 to TRBJ1-1, with D hard to call. Material: CD4+ T cells from PBMCs. The source is a human donor with Susac syndrome. CDR3 loop: CAWKRNTEAFF. For the CDR3, the DNA is TGTGCCTGGAAGCGGAACACTGAAGCTTTCTTT.